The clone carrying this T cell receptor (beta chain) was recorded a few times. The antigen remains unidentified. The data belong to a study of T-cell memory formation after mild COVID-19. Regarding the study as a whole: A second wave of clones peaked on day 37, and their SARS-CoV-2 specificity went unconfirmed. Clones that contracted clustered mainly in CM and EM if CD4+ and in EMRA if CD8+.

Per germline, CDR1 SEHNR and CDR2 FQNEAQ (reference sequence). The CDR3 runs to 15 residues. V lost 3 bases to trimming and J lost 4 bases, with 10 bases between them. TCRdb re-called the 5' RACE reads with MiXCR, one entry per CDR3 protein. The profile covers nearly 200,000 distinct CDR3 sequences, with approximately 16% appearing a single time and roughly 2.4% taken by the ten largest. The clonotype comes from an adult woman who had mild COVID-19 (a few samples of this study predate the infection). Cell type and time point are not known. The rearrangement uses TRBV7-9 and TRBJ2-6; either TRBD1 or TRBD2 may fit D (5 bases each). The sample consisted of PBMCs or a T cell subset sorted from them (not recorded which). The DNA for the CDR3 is TGTGCCAGCAGCTTGAGGGGATCCGGGGCCAACGTCCTGACTTTC. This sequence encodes CASSLRGSGANVLTF.